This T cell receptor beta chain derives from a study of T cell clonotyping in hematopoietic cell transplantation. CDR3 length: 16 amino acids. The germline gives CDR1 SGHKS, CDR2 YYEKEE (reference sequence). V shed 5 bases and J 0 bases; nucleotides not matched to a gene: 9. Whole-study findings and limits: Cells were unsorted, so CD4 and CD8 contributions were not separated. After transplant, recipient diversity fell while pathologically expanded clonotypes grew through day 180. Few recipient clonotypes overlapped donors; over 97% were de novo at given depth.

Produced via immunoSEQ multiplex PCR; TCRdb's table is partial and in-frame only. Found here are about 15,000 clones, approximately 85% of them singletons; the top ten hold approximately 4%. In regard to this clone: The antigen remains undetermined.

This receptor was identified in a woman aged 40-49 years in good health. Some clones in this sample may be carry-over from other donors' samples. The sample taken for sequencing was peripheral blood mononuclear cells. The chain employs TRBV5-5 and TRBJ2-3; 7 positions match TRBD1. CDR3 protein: CASRSQGSFSTDTQYF. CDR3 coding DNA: TGTGCCAGCAGATCACAGGGGTCTTTTAGCACAGATACGCAGTATTTT.